This T cell receptor (beta chain) originates from a study of blood T cells in healthy people across ages. The CDR3 has 16 residues. Germline values: CDR1 MNHEY, CDR2 SMNVEV (reference sequence). Trimming removed 2 bases at V and 8 bases at J, with 19 bases between. For the second PCR, which ran for roughly 7 to 11 cycles, a sample-barcoded 5' primer and a J-beta primer mix were used. TCRdb re-called the 5' RACE reads with MiXCR, one entry per CDR3 protein. The table shows some 790,000 distinct CDR3 sequences, with 29% occurring only once. This clonotype was found a few times. This could be a read error, since a much larger clone is one nucleotide away. Total RNA extracted from each sample amounted to at least 5.5 micrograms.

The receptor was derived from a woman aged 80 or older in good health. The gene calls are TRBV27 and TRBJ2-1; D is possibly TRBD2 (6 bases). The sample was blood. The CDR3 DNA follows: TGTGCCAGCAGTTTAATCGGTCAGGCGGGGTACGATGAGCAGTTCTTC. Translation: CASSLIGQAGYDEQFF.